This T cell receptor (beta chain) was captured in a study of PD-L1 blockade in urothelial cancer (dated by TCRdb to 2016 to 2017). Looking at the study overall: All patients started therapy at some point between 2014 and 2016 and received atezolizumab 1,200 mg intravenously every 3 weeks. About 90% of the 29 patients were identified as males with urothelial cancer of bladder origin, and a prior smoking history was reported by 18 of 29 patients. Patients had an ECOG performance status of 0 or 1 and had received between 0 and 3 prior chemotherapy regimens. Blood samples were analyzed at 3 weeks after treatment start (second dose) and at 6 weeks after treatment start. Blood samples yielded a median of around 150,000 T cells and around 80,000 unique TCRs, with median clonality roughly 0.084. Somatic, immune and clinical correlates of response to PD-L1 blockade with atezolizumab in urothelial cancer were the focus of an exploratory multi-omic analysis. Pretreatment tumor samples and matched peripheral blood, collected serially before and after atezolizumab treatment, underwent TCR sequencing. Durable clinical benefit was defined as progression-free survival longer than 6 months, and TCR features were also tested against progression-free and overall survival. In the same patients, whole exome sequencing and RNA sequencing of pretreatment tumors were performed in addition to TCR sequencing. Durable clinical benefit was achieved by nine patients but not by the remaining 20. Pretreatment blood TCR-seq was available for twenty-nine patients, at least one posttreatment blood collection was obtained for approximately 25 patients, and tumor TCR-seq was available for approximately 25 patients. The paper's findings and limits, for the study overall: Small sample size (n ≈ 30) and many exploratory analyses mean the results are intended to be hypothesis-generating. At 3 weeks after the start of treatment, tumor-associated TCR clones in peripheral blood had expanded more in patients with durable benefit (n of about 21, p = 0.022). A pretreatment peripheral blood TCR clonality below the median was linked to improved progression-free and overall survival.

To estimate absolute template abundance from read counts, synthetic TCR analog templates were spiked into each PCR. Using the immunoSEQ assay, TCRbeta CDR3 regions were amplified from genomic DNA with bias-controlled V and J gene primers. Rearranged TCRbeta segments were sequenced at approximately 20X coverage. The study's processing was this. Sequencing errors were corrected by clustering, and CDR3s were annotated against IMGT so that V, D and J genes could be assigned. Downstream analyses used only productive TCRbeta rearrangements, leaving out any out-of-frame or stop-codon sequences. Clonality was calculated as one minus the Shannon entropy normalized by the log of the number of unique productive sequences. Fisher's exact test with Benjamini-Hochberg correction, at a threshold of adjusted p below 0.01, was used to find clones that differed between time points or between blood and tumor. The clones in this table, taken by TCRdb from immuneACCESS, are in-frame only. Not every clone is retained; where verified, under half of the shortfall comes from an unresolved V gene, and the cause of the rest is unknown. V and J calls and clone size are copied from that table; D and trimming were computed from the DNA. The table for this sample lists some 100,000 clones; about 91% of them were counted only once. Approximately 1% of the sample comes from the top ten.

Concerning this clone: It lacks a known antigen. Qualities for individual bases were not recorded, and no much larger clone is one base off.

The cohort comprised around 31 patients with locally advanced or metastatic urothelial carcinoma treated at Memorial Sloan Kettering on a trial protocol. Peripheral blood mononuclear cells were collected pretreatment and during treatment, with between 1 and 8 total time points per patient. The Qiagen DNeasy Blood extraction kit was used to purify genomic DNA from total PBMCs and tumor samples. PBMCs were collected pretreatment and during treatment, and were isolated and stored as previously described. The germline V gene gives CDR1 as MNHNS and CDR2 as SASEGT. The CDR3 has 14 amino acids, counting the end cysteine and phenylalanine. Of the read, only the CDR3 DNA is kept; its 42 bases are in frame from base 1. V is clipped by 4 bases and J by 1 base, and the sequence between their germline boundaries is 11 bases long.

This material consisted of PBMCs, taken around atezolizumab (anti-PD-L1) treatment. This receptor was obtained from a woman older than 75 with urothelial cancer. This chain joins TRBV6-1 to TRBJ2-7, with the identity of the D gene unclear. The DNA sequence is given as TGTGCCAGCAGTGGCCCCCACGGGTCCTACGAGCAGTACTTC. The encoded protein is CASSGPHGSYEQYF.